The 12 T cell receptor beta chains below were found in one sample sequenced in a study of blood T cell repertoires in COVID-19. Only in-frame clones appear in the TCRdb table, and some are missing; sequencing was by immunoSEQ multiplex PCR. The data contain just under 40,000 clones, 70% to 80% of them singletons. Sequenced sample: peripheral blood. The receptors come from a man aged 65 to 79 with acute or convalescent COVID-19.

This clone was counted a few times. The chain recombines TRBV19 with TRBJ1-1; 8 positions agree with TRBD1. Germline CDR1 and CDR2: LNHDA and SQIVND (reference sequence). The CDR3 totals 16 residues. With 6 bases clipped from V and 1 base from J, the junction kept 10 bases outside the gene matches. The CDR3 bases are TGTGCCAGTAGGGGCCCCGGGACAGGATCGAACACTGAAGCTTTCTTT. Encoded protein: CASRGPGTGSNTEAFF.

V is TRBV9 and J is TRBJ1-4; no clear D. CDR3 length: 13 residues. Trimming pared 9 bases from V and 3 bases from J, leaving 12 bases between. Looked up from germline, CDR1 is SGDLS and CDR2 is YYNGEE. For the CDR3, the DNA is TGTGCCACCTCCCCGGGTGCTAATGAAAAACTGTTTTTT. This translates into CATSPGANEKLFF. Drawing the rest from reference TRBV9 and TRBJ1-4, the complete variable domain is DSGVTQTPKHLITATGQRVTLRCSPRSGDLSVYWYQQSLDQGLQFLIQYYNGEERAKGNILERFSAQQFPDLHSELNLSSLELGDSALYFCATSPGANEKLFFGSGTQLSVL.

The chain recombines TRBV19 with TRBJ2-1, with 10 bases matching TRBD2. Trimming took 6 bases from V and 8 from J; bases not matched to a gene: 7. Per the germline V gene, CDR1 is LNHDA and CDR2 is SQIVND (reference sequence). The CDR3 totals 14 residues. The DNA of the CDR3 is TGTGCCAGTAGCCCGGGACTAGCGTTCTATGAGCAGTTCTTC. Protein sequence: CASSPGLAFYEQFF.

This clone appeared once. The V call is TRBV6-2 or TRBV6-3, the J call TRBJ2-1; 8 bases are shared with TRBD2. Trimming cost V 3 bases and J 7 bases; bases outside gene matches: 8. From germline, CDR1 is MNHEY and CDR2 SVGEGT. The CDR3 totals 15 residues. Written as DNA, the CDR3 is TGTGCCAGCAGTTATTCCAGCGGGAGCTGGAATGAGCAGTTCTTC. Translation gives CASSYSSGSWNEQFF.

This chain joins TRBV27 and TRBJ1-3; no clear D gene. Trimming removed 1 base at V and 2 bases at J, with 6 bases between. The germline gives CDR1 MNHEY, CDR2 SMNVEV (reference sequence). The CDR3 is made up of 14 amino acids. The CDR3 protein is CASSLFGAGNTIYF. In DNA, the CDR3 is TGTGCCAGCAGTTTATTCGGGGCTGGAAACACCATATATTTT.

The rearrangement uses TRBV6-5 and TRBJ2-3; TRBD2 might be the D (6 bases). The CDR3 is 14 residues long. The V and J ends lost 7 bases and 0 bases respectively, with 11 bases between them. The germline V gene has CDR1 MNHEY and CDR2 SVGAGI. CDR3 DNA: TGTGCCAGCAAGGCGGGGTTTAGCACAGATACGCAGTATTTT. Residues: CASKAGFSTDTQYF.

The CDR3 sequence is CASSPSDRAEAQYF. DNA of the CDR3: TGTGCCAGCAGCCCCTCGGACAGGGCCGAGGCCCAGTACTTC. The rearrangement uses TRBV9 and TRBJ2-5; 8 bases are shared with TRBD1. Losses at the gene ends were 4 bases for V and 9 bases for J; bases not matched to a gene: 11. Looked up from germline, CDR1 is SGDLS and CDR2 is YYNGEE. This CDR3 is 14 amino acids long.

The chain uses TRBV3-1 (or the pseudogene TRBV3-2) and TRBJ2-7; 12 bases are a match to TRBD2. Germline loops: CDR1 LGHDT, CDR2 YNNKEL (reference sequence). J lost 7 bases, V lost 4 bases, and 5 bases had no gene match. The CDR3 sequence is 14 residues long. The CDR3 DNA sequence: TGTGCCAGCAGCCCGGGACTAGCGGGTTTGGAGCAGTACTTC. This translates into CASSPGLAGLEQYF.

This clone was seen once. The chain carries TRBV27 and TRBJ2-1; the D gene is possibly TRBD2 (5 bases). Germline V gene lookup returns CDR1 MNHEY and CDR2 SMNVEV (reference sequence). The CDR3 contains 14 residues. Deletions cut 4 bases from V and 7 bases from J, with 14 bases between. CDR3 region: CASSWGDPGNEQFF. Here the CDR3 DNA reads TGTGCCAGCAGTTGGGGAGATCCGGGGAATGAGCAGTTCTTC.

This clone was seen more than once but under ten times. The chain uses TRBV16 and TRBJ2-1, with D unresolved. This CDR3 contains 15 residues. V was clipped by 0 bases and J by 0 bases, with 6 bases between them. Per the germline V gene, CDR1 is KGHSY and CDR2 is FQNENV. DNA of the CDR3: TGTGCCAGCAGCCAATCCCTGTCCTCCTACAATGAGCAGTTCTTC. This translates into CASSQSLSSYNEQFF.

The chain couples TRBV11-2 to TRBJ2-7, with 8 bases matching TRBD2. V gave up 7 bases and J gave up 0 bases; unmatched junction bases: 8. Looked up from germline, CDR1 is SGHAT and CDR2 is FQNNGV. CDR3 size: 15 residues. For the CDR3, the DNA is TGTGCCAGCACCCCGGGAGGGCGGATCTCCTACGAGCAGTACTTC. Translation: CASTPGGRISYEQYF.

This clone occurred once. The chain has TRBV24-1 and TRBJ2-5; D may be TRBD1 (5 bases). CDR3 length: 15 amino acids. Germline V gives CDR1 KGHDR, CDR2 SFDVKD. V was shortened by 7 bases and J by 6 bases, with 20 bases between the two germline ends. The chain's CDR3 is CATSSPAGNAKTQYF. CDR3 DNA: TGTGCCACCAGCTCTCCGGCAGGGAACGCAAAGACCCAGTACTTC.